This T cell receptor beta chain comes out of a study of cytomegalovirus exposure and HLA in healthy donors. Findings and limits, study-wide: Specificity of a few CMV-associated chains for CMV antigens was verified in vitro. In a later analysis, most CMV-associated TCR beta chains appeared HLA-restricted. A later analysis found common viral pathogens apparently linked to several of the most significant clusters. Further analysis, carried out later, found HLA-associated TCR beta chains more clonally expanded than equally common other chains.

Regarding this clone: Its antigen is undetermined.

Amplification used 60 Vbeta primers and 13 Jbeta primers. Clones were sequenced by immunoSEQ multiplex PCR, and TCRdb holds only the in-frame ones, with some missing. The sample has tens of thousands of clones, approximately 78% seen once; the top ten hold approximately 4.4%. Looked up from germline, CDR1 is SGDLS and CDR2 is YYNGEE. Trimming left V 3 bases short and J 2 bases short, with 11 bases between. This CDR3 spans 14 amino acids. The V and J genes are TRBV9 and TRBJ1-1, with unresolved D. The sequenced sample consisted of PBMCs. This sequence originates from a male donor in good health and CMV-seropositive. CDR3 in amino acids: CASSASNANTEAFF. CDR3 nucleotide sequence: TGTGCCAGCAGCGCGAGTAACGCAAACACTGAAGCTTTCTTT.